Listed below are T cell receptor beta chains from one sample, sequenced in a study of cytomegalovirus exposure and HLA in healthy donors. The repertoire was sequenced with immunoSEQ multiplex PCR; TCRdb's copy has only in-frame clones and lacks some. Among 75,000 to 100,000 clones, approximately 96% were seen once, and the ten largest hold 0.6% to 0.85%. The sequenced sample was PBMCs. Source of these receptors: a man in his late teens or twenties in good health and CMV-seronegative. Each CDR3 is given with its conserved first and last residue. A D gene is named only where the DNA matches it firmly. Clone size is given for some rows only: seen once, a few or many times, or a class if the clone is expanded.

d_call	v_call	j_call	clone_size	cdr3_nt	cdr3_aa
TRBD2	TRBV15	TRBJ2-1	NA	TGTGCCACCAGCAGAGATTTAGCTAGCGGGAGCTATGAGCAGTTCTTC	CATSRDLASGSYEQFF
NA	TRBV7-9	TRBJ2-1	NA	TGTGCCAGCAGCTTAGTGGACAACGATGAGCAGTTCTTC	CASSLVDNDEQFF
TRBD1	TRBV11-3	TRBJ1-3	NA	TGTGCCAGCAGCCAAGGGACAGCTGGAAACACCATATATTTT	CASSQGTAGNTIYF
NA	TRBV28	TRBJ1-1	NA	TGTGCCAGCAGTTCAAAGGTGTTGAGGACTGAAGCTTTCTTT	CASSSKVLRTEAFF
NA	TRBV5-1	TRBJ2-5	once	TGCGCCAGCAGCTTATCCCACGGAGAGACCCAGTACTTC	CASSLSHGETQYF
TRBD1	TRBV18	TRBJ1-1	NA	TGTGCCAGCTCACCACCGGTAGCAGGGGGCTTCACTGAAGCTTTCTTT	CASSPPVAGGFTEAFF
TRBD2	TRBV2	TRBJ2-1	NA	TGTGCCAGCAGTGTGAGGACTAGCGGGAACACCTACAATGAGCAGTTCTTC	CASSVRTSGNTYNEQFF
TRBD1	TRBV9	TRBJ2-5	NA	TGTGCCAGCAGCCCCCCTGAGGACAGGGGAGCCCGAGAGACCCAGTACTTC	CASSPPEDRGARETQYF
NA	TRBV10-2	TRBJ2-5	NA	TGCGCCAGCAGTGAGTTTCGAGGGCAAGGGGAGACCCAGTACTTC	CASSEFRGQGETQYF
NA	TRBV6-5	TRBJ1-2	NA	TGTGCCAGCAGTCTTCGGCCCGAAATATCGGGAGGCTACACCTTC	CASSLRPEISGGYTF
TRBD2	TRBV6-6	TRBJ2-7	NA	TGTGCCAGCAGGGGACTAGCGGGAGTGTACGAGCAGTACTTC	CASRGLAGVYEQYF
TRBD1	TRBV4-1	TRBJ1-4	NA	TGCGCCAGCAGCCAAGAAGGACAGGGGTTCGATGAAAAACTGTTTTTT	CASSQEGQGFDEKLFF
NA	TRBV18	TRBJ2-5	NA	TGTGCCAGCTCACCACCCGAGGTGGTAGAGACCCAGTACTTC	CASSPPEVVETQYF
NA	TRBV4-1	TRBJ2-3	NA	TGCGCCAGCAGCTCGTCACCGGGACACATAGGCACAGATACGCAGTATTTT	CASSSSPGHIGTDTQYF
TRBD2	TRBV30	TRBJ2-7	NA	TGTGCCTGGAGTGTCTCTAGCGGGAGTTACGAGCAGTACTTC	CAWSVSSGSYEQYF
TRBD2	TRBV20-1	TRBJ2-1	NA	TGCAGTGCTATTTCTAGCGGTGAGCAGTTCTTC	CSAISSGEQFF
TRBD2	TRBV6-5	TRBJ2-1	NA	TGTGCCAGCAGTTACGGGGTGGCGGGAGAGTTTGGGGAGCAGTTCTTC	CASSYGVAGEFGEQFF
TRBD1	TRBV9	TRBJ1-1	NA	TGTGCCAGCATCCCACCAAACTCCGGGACAGGGAGCGCTGAAGCTTTCTTT	CASIPPNSGTGSAEAFF
TRBD2	TRBV7-3	TRBJ2-1	NA	TGTGCCAGCAGCTTGGGACTAGCGGGAGATGAGAACAATGAGCAGTTCTTC	CASSLGLAGDENNEQFF
NA	TRBV28	TRBJ2-7	NA	TGTGCCAGCAGTCCCAGGTACGAGCAGTACTTC	CASSPRYEQYF
TRBD1	TRBV19	TRBJ1-5	NA	TGTGCCAGTAGTTGGGGGACAGGGGCCAATCAGCCCCAGCATTTT	CASSWGTGANQPQHF
NA	TRBV28	TRBJ1-4	NA	TGTGCCAGCAGTAATACCGGACAGCCTACTAATGAAAAACTGTTTTTT	CASSNTGQPTNEKLFF
NA	TRBV9	TRBJ2-2	NA	TGTGCCAGCAGCGTAGGGACCATATCGGGAGTTCGGACCGGGGAGCTGTTTTTT	CASSVGTISGVRTGELFF
TRBD2	TRBV2	TRBJ2-3	NA	TGTGCCAGCAGTGACCGCGGGAGTGGCTGGGATACGCAGTATTTT	CASSDRGSGWDTQYF